The rows below give T cell receptor beta chains drawn from one sample of a study of technical replicates of blood from a few donors. TCRdb keeps only in-frame clones here, not all; method: immunoSEQ multiplex PCR. The sample gives under 15,000 clones, 60% to 85% of which show up once; 14% to 15% is in the top ten. Input material: PBMCs. These receptors all come from a human donor in good health. The CDR3 runs from the conserved cysteine through the conserved F or W. Each record gives: CDR3 length, V gene, clone size, J gene, D gene, CDR3 DNA, CDR3 protein. D genes are given only for firm matches. The listing skips clone size in some rows; elsewhere it reads once, few, many or a size class.

16	TRBV5-1	NA	TRBJ2-7	NA	TGCGCCAGCAGCTTGGCCTCCGGCGGACTCTCCTACGAGCAGTACTTC	CASSLASGGLSYEQYF
13	TRBV27	NA	TRBJ2-7	TRBD1	TGTGCCAGCCGGGACAGGGTTTCCTACGAGCAGTACTTC	CASRDRVSYEQYF
15	TRBV5-1	NA	TRBJ1-4	TRBD1	TGCGCCAGCAGCCTCGGGACAGCGGCGGGTGAAAAACTGTTTTTT	CASSLGTAAGEKLFF
14	TRBV19	NA	TRBJ1-2	TRBD1	TGTGCCAGCCAAGCTGGACAGGGCCTATATGGCTACACCTTC	CASQAGQGLYGYTF
14	TRBV7-7	NA	TRBJ2-2	NA	TGTGCCAGCAGTCGCGGGATTAACACCGGGGAGCTGTTTTTT	CASSRGINTGELFF
13	TRBV29-1	NA	TRBJ1-1	NA	TGCAGCGTTGAAGAGTCAGAATACACTGAAGCTTTCTTT	CSVEESEYTEAFF
17	TRBV19	NA	TRBJ1-3	TRBD1	TGTGCCAGTATTCAGGGGGATCCCGGAGCCTCTGGAAACACCATATATTTT	CASIQGDPGASGNTIYF
14	TRBV5-1	NA	TRBJ2-3	NA	TGCGCCAGCAGCTTGCCAGGGGGCACAGATACGCAGTATTTT	CASSLPGGTDTQYF
13	TRBV6-4	NA	TRBJ2-2	TRBD2	TGTGCCAGCAGTAGCGGGAGCACCGGGGAGCTGTTTTTT	CASSSGSTGELFF
16	TRBV19	NA	TRBJ2-7	TRBD2	TGTGCCAGTAGCGTTAAAAGCGGGAGGGCTTCCTACGAGCAGTACTTC	CASSVKSGRASYEQYF
17	TRBV2	once	TRBJ2-1	TRBD2	TGTGCCAGCATGCGGCTAGCGGCTACGAGCTCCTACAATGAGCAGTTCTTC	CASMRLAATSSYNEQFF
16	TRBV14	few	TRBJ2-1	TRBD2	TGTGCCAGCAGCGATACCGGGACTAGCGGATTGAATGAGCAGTTCTTC	CASSDTGTSGLNEQFF
15	TRBV5-1	once	TRBJ2-7	TRBD2	TGCGCCAGCAGCTTGTGGGCTTCGGGGGAGGGCGAGCAGTACTTC	CASSLWASGEGEQYF
13	TRBV27	NA	TRBJ2-7	NA	TGTGCCAGCAGTTATCAACAGGGCTCCGAGCAGTACTTC	CASSYQQGSEQYF
15	TRBV4-2	NA	TRBJ1-4	TRBD1	TGTGCCAGCAGCCCCCGGACAGGAGATAATGAAAAACTGTTTTTT	CASSPRTGDNEKLFF
15	TRBV4-1	NA	TRBJ2-3	NA	TGCGCCAGCACCGGAGCGGTGGGCAACACAGATACGCAGTATTTT	CASTGAVGNTDTQYF
16	TRBV6-1	NA	TRBJ2-5	NA	TGTGCCAGCAGTGAACAGGGTGGATCGGTCCAAGAGACCCAGTACTTC	CASSEQGGSVQETQYF
15	TRBV25-1	NA	TRBJ2-2	TRBD2	TGTGCCAGCAGTGATGGACTAGCTAACACCGGGGAGCTGTTTTTT	CASSDGLANTGELFF
13	TRBV6-7	NA	TRBJ2-7	TRBD1	TGTGCCAGCAGTTATCTACAGGGGTACGAGCAGTACTTC	CASSYLQGYEQYF
15	TRBV19	NA	TRBJ2-7	TRBD2	TGTGCCAGTAGTATAGTCCCTAGCGGAGTATTTGAGCAGTACTTC	CASSIVPSGVFEQYF
20	TRBV27	NA	TRBJ2-1	TRBD2	TGTGCCAGCAGTTTCCTACGACAATACTTGACTAGCGGGAGTATGGATGAGCAGTTCTTC	CASSFLRQYLTSGSMDEQFF
18	TRBV2	NA	TRBJ2-3	TRBD1	TGTGCCACCACCCAGGGGACAGGGGCGTTTTTGGGCACAGATACGCAGTATTTT	CATTQGTGAFLGTDTQYF
14	TRBV27	NA	TRBJ2-7	NA	TGTGCCAGCATGAATGAGGGTAGCTCCTACGAGCAGTACTTC	CASMNEGSSYEQYF
12	TRBV29-1	NA	TRBJ2-2	NA	TGCAGCGTTGAAACAGTCACCGGGGAGCTGTTTTTT	CSVETVTGELFF
15	TRBV5-1	NA	TRBJ2-7	TRBD1	TGCGCCAGCAGCCTGGATCCGGGACAGGCCTACGAGCAGTACTTC	CASSLDPGQAYEQYF
14	TRBV30	NA	TRBJ2-7	TRBD2	TGTGCCTGGTCGGGAGGCGCTGGGGACTACGAGCAGTACTTC	CAWSGGAGDYEQYF
15	TRBV7-9	NA	TRBJ2-5	TRBD1	TGTGCCACCGACGGGACAGGGGGCCGCCAAGAGACCCAGTACTTC	CATDGTGGRQETQYF